This section outlines one TCR beta chain sequence together with its context. Its target is unknown. Produced via immunoSEQ multiplex PCR; TCRdb's table is partial and in-frame only. The table shows approximately 160,000 clones, with less than 90% occurring only once. The CDR3 contains 14 residues. The germline V gene encodes CDR1 LNHDA and CDR2 SQIVND (reference sequence). Trimming stripped 6 bases from V and 7 bases from J, with 18 bases between. This specimen belongs to a study of cytomegalovirus exposure and HLA in healthy donors. Study overall: The same platform used for the approximately 670 first-cohort repertoires was also used for the 90 to 150 validation repertoires, as a later analysis reported. Whole-study results and caveats: Cytomegalovirus association was listed for under 200 TCR beta chains. Reported performance of the classifier showed diagnosis of cytomegalovirus status with high specificity and sensitivity.

The genes are TRBV19 and TRBJ1-2, with D tentatively TRBD1 (6 bases). The TCR originated in a woman between 18 and 29 years old in good health and CMV-seropositive. Sequencing was performed on PBMCs. CDR3 bases: TGTGCCAGTAGCACACAATTGGACAGTCGTGGCTACACCTTC. This sequence encodes CASSTQLDSRGYTF.